A single TCR beta chain is shown here with its context. The CDR3 is 16 residues long. CDR1 is SGHRS and CDR2 is YFSETQ in the germline V gene. The ends lost 4 bases at V and 3 bases at J; junction bases unmatched: 8. This record belongs to a study of blood T cell repertoires in COVID-19. Turning to the study itself: Acute-phase and convalescent COVID-19 samples originated in the United States, Italy and Spain. Sources were T cells, B-cell-depleted T cells, or PBMCs; the material itself was cDNA or gDNA.

Methods used by the authors: Amplification of reference gene primers was used by the study to estimate nucleated cell counts. Profiled with immunoSEQ multiplex PCR; TCRdb holds only in-frame clones, not every one. V and J calls and clone size are as listed in that table; D and trimming were resolved from the DNA. The top ten hold about 2% of the sample, which has about 240,000 clones, roughly four fifths seen once. The receptor's source is a man younger than 40 who had recovered from COVID-19. The sequencing input was peripheral blood. V and J are TRBV5-1 and TRBJ2-1; 9 bases align to TRBD1. This CDR3 reads CASSLNRGQRYNEQFF. Written as DNA, the CDR3 is TGCGCCAGCAGCCTGAACAGGGGGCAGCGCTACAATGAGCAGTTCTTC.